The 5 T cell receptor beta chains below were found in one sample sequenced in a study of T cells in Graves' hyperthyroidism and ophthalmopathy. Researchers amplified the TCR beta CDR3 regions from RNA transcripts. An initial round of RT-PCR targeting the TCR CDR3 relied on the HTBI primer set. TCRdb reprocessed the multiplex PCR reads via MiXCR and lists one record per CDR3 protein. The table has approximately 520,000 distinct CDR3 sequences, roughly a quarter seen once. The sequenced material came from blood. These receptors were taken from a woman between 25 and 40 years old with Graves' ophthalmopathy.

This clonotype came up many times. The CDR3 DNA is TGTGCCAGCAGCTTAGGACTAGCGGGGGGTCACACAGATACGCAGTATTTT. It codes for CASSLGLAGGHTDTQYF. The V call is TRBV11-2, the J call TRBJ2-3; the match to TRBD2 covers 13 bases. The J segment lost 2 bases and the V segment lost 1 base, leaving 3 bases of the junction unmatched. Germline assignment: CDR1 SGHAT and CDR2 FQNNGV. This CDR3 region has 17 residues.

The rearrangement joins TRBV12-3 or TRBV12-4 to TRBJ1-3, with D uncertain. Between the trimmed V and J ends, which lost 6 bases and 3 bases, there was a span of 9 bases. This CDR3 comprises 13 residues. CDR3 bases: TGTGCCAGCAGCTCTGCCCTTGGAAACACCATATATTTT. Protein sequence: CASSSALGNTIYF.

The V and J genes are TRBV7-3 and TRBJ2-5; D is possibly TRBD2 (7 bases). This CDR3 spans 13 amino acids. Trimming removed 5 bases at V and 5 bases at J, with 12 bases between. The germline V gene encodes CDR1 SGHTA and CDR2 FQGTGA. CDR3 DNA: TGTGCCAGCAGCGGGGGGGCCGGGGAGACCCAGTACTTC. It is translated as CASSGGAGETQYF.

This clonotype was counted many times. The V and J genes are TRBV30 and TRBJ2-7; unclear D gene. In germline, CDR1 is GTSNPN, CDR2 SVGIG (reference sequence). The CDR3 contains 11 residues. V was trimmed by 2 bases and J by 4 bases, leaving 6 bases between them. CDR3 amino acids: CAWSIEYEQYF. DNA of the CDR3: TGTGCCTGGAGTATTGAGTACGAGCAGTACTTC.

This rearrangement joins TRBV6-5 to TRBJ1-2; D uncertain. The V and J ends lost 0 bases and 8 bases respectively, with 16 bases between them. This CDR3 is built from 15 residues. The germline V gene encodes CDR1 MNHEY and CDR2 SVGAGI. The CDR3 region is CASSYSEVSGKGYTF. The CDR3, as DNA: TGTGCCAGCAGTTACTCGGAGGTCTCGGGAAAGGGCTACACCTTC.